This TCR beta chain was identified in a study of blood T cells in healthy people across ages. Germline V gene data show CDR1 as LNHNV and CDR2 as YYDKDF (reference sequence). V shed 0 bases, J shed 3 bases, and the junction held 5 bases outside the gene matches. The CDR3 runs to 16 residues. With a J-beta primer mix and a sample-barcoded 5' primer, a second PCR ran about 7 to 12 cycles. TCRdb independently ran MiXCR on the 5' RACE reads; one entry per CDR3 protein. The data hold hundreds of thousands of distinct CDR3 sequences, with about 30% observed a single time. V gene TRBV15 combines with J gene TRBJ2-7; the match to TRBD1 covers 10 bases. This TCR came from a woman aged 80 or over in good health. The sample consisted of blood. In DNA form, the CDR3 reads TGTGCCACCAGCAGAGATCCGGGACAGGGGAACTACGAGCAGTACTTC. Its protein product is CATSRDPGQGNYEQYF.